This T cell receptor (beta chain) was obtained from a study of T cell changes during pregnancy in multiple sclerosis (dated by TCRdb to about 2019). Concerning the study at large: The study examined how the T cell repertoire changed over the course of pregnancy in women with multiple sclerosis.

Regarding this clone: It lacks a known antigen. Base qualities are missing; no much larger clone stands one base away.

The library relied on the immunoSEQ multiplex PCR assay. TCRdb limited this immuneACCESS table to in-frame rearrangements with V and J called. A share of clones is missing; checked studies link under half to unresolved V genes, and the rest is unexplained. The sample includes approximately 110,000 clones, with 80% to 95% observed a single time. The leading ten clones occupy 1.5% of the sample. Trimming takes 5 bases off V and 3 bases off J; junction bases not matched to a gene: 6. From the germline V gene, CDR1 is SQVTM and CDR2 is ANQGSEA. Its CDR3 holds 14 amino acids, cysteine through phenylalanine. The retained sequence is limited to the CDR3, 42 bases, with the frame set at the first base.

The material was peripheral blood, obtained in the third trimester of pregnancy. The sequence links TRBV29-1 to TRBJ2-1; the junction holds 8 bases that match TRBD1. This receptor was identified in a female donor with multiple sclerosis, enrolled in a pregnancy study. The sequenced DNA: TGCAGCGTTCTACAGGGGGTGAACTACAATGAGCAGTTCTTC. This sequence encodes CSVLQGVNYNEQFF.